A selection of T cell receptor beta chains follows, all from one sample in a study of T cell responses to AZD1222 COVID-19 vaccine. The assay was immunoSEQ multiplex PCR, and TCRdb's table has in-frame clones only and misses some. The data show nearly 35,000 clones, with 65% to 90% seen just once and approximately 9.9% held by the top ten. The sequences come from peripheral blood, collected 28 days after the second AZD1222 dose. The origin of the receptors is an adult who received the AZD1222 COVID-19 vaccine. CDR3s include the opening cysteine and the closing phenylalanine or tryptophan. Fields, in order: D gene, clone size, J gene, V gene, CDR3 protein, CDR3 DNA. A D gene is named only where the DNA matches it firmly. The size of a clone is reported for some rows only, either as once, few or many, or as a class for expanded clones.

>.|.|TRBJ1-5|TRBV11-2
CASSLDGLGAGSNQPQHF
TGTGCCAGCAGCTTAGACGGTCTGGGGGCTGGTAGCAATCAGCCCCAGCATTTT
>TRBD2|few|TRBJ2-7|TRBV27
CASSGETSGTYEQYF
TGTGCCAGCAGTGGAGAGACTAGCGGAACCTACGAGCAGTACTTC
>TRBD1|.|TRBJ1-1|TRBV14
CASRGQQYTEAFF
TGTGCCAGCAGGGGACAGCAATACACTGAAGCTTTCTTT
>.|.|TRBJ2-3|TRBV7-2
CASRRRLAERDTQYF
TGTGCCAGCAGGCGGCGGTTAGCGGAGAGGGATACGCAGTATTTT
>TRBD1|.|TRBJ2-6|TRBV11-2
CASSLRTGISGANVLTF
TGTGCCAGCAGCTTAAGGACAGGGATTTCTGGGGCCAACGTCCTGACTTTC
>.|once|TRBJ2-5|TRBV12-3/TRBV12-4
CASTLLGETQYF
TGTGCCAGCACCCTTTTGGGGGAGACCCAGTACTTC
>.|.|TRBJ2-7|TRBV18
CASSPPAPGGSYEQYF
TGTGCCAGCTCACCACCGGCGCCAGGGGGGTCCTACGAGCAGTACTTC
>TRBD1|.|TRBJ1-2|TRBV5-8
CASSLIGQGNYGYTF
TGTGCCAGCAGCTTGATCGGACAGGGGAACTATGGCTACACCTTC
>TRBD2|once|TRBJ2-3|TRBV18
CASSPLAGGEDTQYF
TGTGCCAGCTCACCATTAGCGGGAGGCGAAGATACGCAGTATTTT
>TRBD2|.|TRBJ2-1|TRBV27
CASRRRERGEQFF
TGTGCCAGCAGGCGTAGGGAGCGGGGTGAGCAGTTCTTC
>.|.|TRBJ1-5|TRBV4-1
CASSQGAYQPQHF
TGCGCCAGCAGCCAGGGAGCCTATCAGCCCCAGCATTTT
>TRBD1|.|TRBJ2-7|TRBV18
CASSPGQGITYEQYF
TGTGCCAGCTCACCAGGACAGGGGATCACCTACGAGCAGTACTTC
>TRBD1|.|TRBJ1-2|TRBV5-1
CASSRDRAYGYTF
TGCGCCAGCAGCAGGGACAGGGCATATGGCTACACCTTC